The clone carrying this T cell receptor (beta chain) was counted a single time. This sample is part of a study of cytomegalovirus exposure and HLA in healthy donors. On the study more broadly: The 130 or so validation repertoires, a later analysis reported, used the same platform as the 600 to 700 repertoires from the first cohort.

This CDR3 has 14 amino acids. In germline, CDR1 is GTSNPN, CDR2 SVGIG (reference sequence). J was trimmed by 1 base and V by 2 bases; bases with no gene match: 4. TCRdb's copy holds only in-frame clones and misses some; the assay was immunoSEQ multiplex PCR. The sample records about 110,000 clones, about 85% being singletons. These donors were members of the roughly 120-subject validation cohort, a group separate from the roughly 670-subject first cohort. The sequenced sample was PBMCs. The clonotype comes from a woman aged 18-35 years in good health and CMV-seronegative. The chain carries TRBV30 and TRBJ1-1; 7 nucleotides agree with TRBD1. CDR3 region: CAWSNRGKNTEAFF. In DNA, the CDR3 is TGTGCCTGGAGTAACAGGGGCAAGAACACTGAAGCTTTCTTT.